This is a list of T cell receptor beta chains from one sample in a study of OX40 agonist ivuxolimab in advanced cancers. Libraries were prepared by immunoSEQ multiplex PCR; TCRdb keeps only in-frame clonotypes and omits some of them. The sample gives 55,000 to 80,000 clones, approximately 86% of which show up once; around 1.9% is in the top ten. The sample here was CD4+ or CD8+ T cells sorted from blood, taken in a trial of the OX40 agonist ivuxolimab. These receptors all stem from an adult with an advanced solid tumor such as melanoma, head and neck, liver or kidney cancer. Each CDR3 is given with its conserved first and last residue. The D gene is left open where the match is weak. A clone size is listed for some rows: how often the clone was seen (once, few, many), or a class if it is expanded.

j_call | d_call | v_call | clone_size | cdr3_nt | cdr3_aa
TRBJ1-2 | - | TRBV18 | - | TGTGCCAGCTCACCATCCAACCTCTATGGCTACACCTTC | CASSPSNLYGYTF
TRBJ2-3 | - | TRBV5-1 | - | TGCGCCTCCCCTCTACCTAGCACAGATACGCAGTATTTT | CASPLPSTDTQYF
TRBJ1-2 | TRBD1 | TRBV29-1 | - | TGCAGCGTGAAGGGACAGGGGATGGTTGGCTACACCTTC | CSVKGQGMVGYTF
TRBJ2-5 | - | TRBV29-1 | - | TGCAGCGTTGTGAAGGTATCTATGGAGACCCAGTACTTC | CSVVKVSMETQYF
TRBJ2-3 | - | TRBV6-5 | - | TGTGCCAGCAGTTACGGGGCAGGGTCCCCCCCAGATACGCAGTATTTT | CASSYGAGSPPDTQYF
TRBJ2-1 | TRBD2 | TRBV5-1 | - | TGCGCCAGCAGCTTGTTTGGGGAGGGCTGGGGCAATGAGCAGTTCTTC | CASSLFGEGWGNEQFF
TRBJ1-2 | TRBD1 | TRBV7-2 | - | TGTGCCAGCAGCTTAAATGGCAGGGGGGGCTACACCTTC | CASSLNGRGGYTF
TRBJ1-6 | - | TRBV5-1 | - | TGCGCCAGCAGCCCGGGATTTGAGGCGTCACCCCTCCACTTT | CASSPGFEASPLHF
TRBJ2-3 | TRBD2 | TRBV18 | - | TGTGCCAGCTCACCAGGACTAGCGGTGGTCACAGATACGCAGTATTTT | CASSPGLAVVTDTQYF
TRBJ1-2 | - | TRBV14 | - | TGTGCCAGCAGCCCCTTCGACAGATACTATGGCTACACCTTC | CASSPFDRYYGYTF
TRBJ2-7 | - | TRBV9 | - | TGTGCCAGCAGCGTAGGTATCGGGCCCTGGGACGAGCAGTACTTC | CASSVGIGPWDEQYF
TRBJ2-6 | - | TRBV4-2 | - | TGTGCCAGCAGCCAAGGGAGTACTGGGGCCAACGTCCTAACTTTC | CASSQGSTGANVLTF
TRBJ2-3 | TRBD2 | TRBV28 | - | TGTGCCAGCAGTCCCCAAGGACTAGCGGGCACAGATACGCAGTATTTT | CASSPQGLAGTDTQYF
TRBJ1-6 | - | TRBV30 | - | TGTGCCTGGCAGAGTTGGAATTCACCCCTCCACTTT | CAWQSWNSPLHF
TRBJ1-6 | - | TRBV27 | - | TGTGCCAGCAGTCTACGAGTCCTTACACCCCTCCACTTT | CASSLRVLTPLHF
TRBJ2-3 | - | TRBV27 | - | TGTGCCAGCAGTTTATCTGGGCAGGGTCTACCAGATACGCAGTATTTT | CASSLSGQGLPDTQYF
TRBJ1-4 | - | TRBV27 | - | TGTGCCAGCGGGAGGGGACCTCTGGGGAATGAAAAACTGTTTTTT | CASGRGPLGNEKLFF
TRBJ2-5 | TRBD1 | TRBV5-4 | - | TGTGCCAGCAGTCCCTTTGACAGGGACCAAGAGACCCAGTACTTC | CASSPFDRDQETQYF
TRBJ2-7 | - | TRBV5-1 | - | TGCGCCAGCAGCTTGACGGACCCGGGTGGCGAGCAGTACTTC | CASSLTDPGGEQYF
TRBJ2-5 | TRBD1 | TRBV9 | - | TGTGCCAGCAGCTTGACGGACAGGGGTCTCTCGAAGACCCAGTACTTC | CASSLTDRGLSKTQYF
TRBJ2-7 | TRBD1 | TRBV28 | few | TGTGCCAGCAGTTTAGCCGGGACAGGGGAACAGTACTTC | CASSLAGTGEQYF
TRBJ2-5 | TRBD2 | TRBV6-1 | - | TGTGCCAGCAGTGAATCAGGGAGGGAAGAGACCCAGTACTTC | CASSESGREETQYF
TRBJ1-1 | - | TRBV5-6 | - | TGTGCCAGCAGCTTAATAGGCCCCAGGGGACAGAACACTGAAGCTTTCTTT | CASSLIGPRGQNTEAFF
TRBJ2-3 | TRBD1 | TRBV29-1 | - | TGCAGCGTTAGACAGGGGGCCTGGGTCGGCACAGATACGCAGTATTTT | CSVRQGAWVGTDTQYF
TRBJ2-7 | TRBD2 | TRBV7-2 | - | TGTGCCAGCAGCTCGGGACTAGGATACTACGAGCAGTACTTC | CASSSGLGYYEQYF
TRBJ2-2 | TRBD2 | TRBV5-1 | - | TGCGCCAGCAGCCCTCAAGCGGGAGCGTCCACCGGGGAGCTGTTTTTT | CASSPQAGASTGELFF
TRBJ1-6 | - | TRBV28 | - | TGTGCCAGCAGTCTCGGGACAAGGGTATCACCCCTCCACTTT | CASSLGTRVSPLHF
TRBJ2-3 | TRBD2 | TRBV29-1 | once | TGCAGCGTTGTACTAGCGGGAAGGTCTACGCAGTATTTT | CSVVLAGRSTQYF